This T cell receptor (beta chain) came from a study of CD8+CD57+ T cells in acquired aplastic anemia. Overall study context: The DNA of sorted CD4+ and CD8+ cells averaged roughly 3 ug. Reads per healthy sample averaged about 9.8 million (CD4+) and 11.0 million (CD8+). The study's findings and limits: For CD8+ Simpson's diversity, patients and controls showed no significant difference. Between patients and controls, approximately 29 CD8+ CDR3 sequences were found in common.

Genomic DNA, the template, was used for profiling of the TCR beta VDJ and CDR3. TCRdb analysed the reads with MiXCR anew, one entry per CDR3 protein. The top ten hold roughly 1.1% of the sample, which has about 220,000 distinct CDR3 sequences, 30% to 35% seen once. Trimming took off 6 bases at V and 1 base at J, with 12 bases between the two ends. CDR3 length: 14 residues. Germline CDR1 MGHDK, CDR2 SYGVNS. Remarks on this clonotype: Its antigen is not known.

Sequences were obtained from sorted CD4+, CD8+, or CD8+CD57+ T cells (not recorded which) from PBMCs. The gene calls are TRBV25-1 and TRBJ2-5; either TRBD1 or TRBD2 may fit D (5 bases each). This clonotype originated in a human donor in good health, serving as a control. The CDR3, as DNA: TGTGCCAGCAGCAGAGAGGGGCTCCAAGAGACCCAGTACTTC. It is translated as CASSREGLQETQYF.